This T cell receptor (beta chain) was identified in a study of blood T cells in healthy people across ages. Together with a sample-barcoded 5' primer, a J-beta primer mix was included in a second PCR lasting about 7 to 12 cycles. In TCRdb, the 5' RACE reads were re-called with MiXCR into one record per CDR3 protein. The sample includes over 1,500,000 distinct CDR3 sequences, about two fifths seen only once; the top ten take 23%. The germline V and J ends were trimmed by 3 bases and 10 bases, with 13 bases remaining between them. Germline V lookup: CDR1 ENHRY, CDR2 SYGVKD. CDR3 size: 13 residues. Only a few counts were recorded for this clonotype.

This receptor was obtained from a human donor in good health. The sequencing input was blood. J is TRBJ2-1 and V is TRBV10-3; either TRBD1 or TRBD2 may fit D (6 bases each). The CDR3 DNA follows: TGTGCCATCAGTGATCCCGGGGGCGCGGAGCAGTTCTTC. It codes for CAISDPGGAEQFF.